This T cell receptor (beta chain) appears in the sequencing data of a study of T cells after somatic rescue of genetic block. Germline CDR1 reads MDHEN; CDR2 reads SYDVKM. The CDR3 is made up of 13 amino acids. V was shortened by 3 bases and J by 1 base, with 5 bases between the two germline ends. Data came from immunoSEQ multiplex PCR; TCRdb stores just in-frame clones and leaves some out. The table records 45,000 to 55,000 clones, roughly 96% of them present only once. Sequencing was performed on peripheral blood mononuclear cells (PBMCs). This clonotype was sampled from a child less than two years old. V usage is TRBV28 and J usage is TRBJ2-3; D unclear. The CDR3: CASSFQGTDTQYF. The CDR3 coding sequence is TGTGCCAGCAGTTTCCAGGGCACAGATACGCAGTATTTT.